This T cell receptor (beta chain) appears in the sequencing data of a study of graft-versus-host responses after intestinal transplantation. Overall study context: Among the recipients, transplants were multivisceral, liver-intestinal, or isolated intestinal. Study results and limitations: GvH clones turned up in recipient marrow; some had shown up first in ileum or blood.

As to this clone: Its matching antigen is unknown.

After removal of 0 bases from V and 7 bases from J, the junction contained 8 bases not matched to a gene. This CDR3 is built from 17 residues. TCRdb's table, derived via immunoSEQ multiplex PCR, lists solely in-frame clones and lacks some. The sample lists some 69,000 clones; over 85% were seen once. Sequenced here: bone marrow, sampled less than 750 days after intestinal transplantation. The chain uses TRBV23-1 and TRBJ2-2, with 10 bases lining up with TRBD2. TRBV23-1 is recorded as an ORF, its role being uncertain. The receptor's source is a human patient who received an intestinal transplant, so some T cells may come from the graft donor. The DNA of the CDR3 is TGCGCCAGCAGTCAATCGCGGTCTAGCGGGAGTATCGGGGAGCTGTTTTTT. This encodes CASSQSRSSGSIGELFF.